These 19 T cell receptor beta chains originate from one sample sequenced in a study of early T cells in non-severe SARS-CoV-2 infection. TCRdb itself ran the 5' RACE reads through MiXCR, one entry per CDR3 protein. The table records 50,000 to 75,000 distinct CDR3 sequences, approximately 12% of them present only once. The sample in question was whole blood, obtained at baseline. The receptors originated from an adult who was a healthcare worker with PCR-confirmed SARS-CoV-2 infection or an uninfected control (not recorded which). The donor label of this sample is uncertain.

This chain links TRBV4-1 with TRBJ1-5; possibly TRBD1 for D (6 bases). V was shortened by 5 bases and J by 6 bases, with 20 bases between the two germline ends. The CDR3 has 16 residues. Germline loops: CDR1 MGHRA, CDR2 YSYEKL. In DNA form, the CDR3 reads TGCGCCAGCAGCTTTAGATCCGAAGGGGGAAGTCAGCCCCAGCATTTT. Protein product: CASSFRSEGGSQPQHF.

The chain couples TRBV5-4 to TRBJ1-2; D unclear. This CDR3 has 14 residues. Germline loops: CDR1 SGHNT, CDR2 YYREEE (reference sequence). V was clipped by 4 bases and J by 3 bases, with 13 bases between them. The CDR3 bases are TGTGCCAGCAGCGGCAGGCGGGGAGACTATGGCTACACCTTC. Its protein is CASSGRRGDYGYTF.

The genes are TRBV7-6 and TRBJ2-3, with a tentative D call TRBD1 (7 bases). Germline CDR1 SGHVS, CDR2 FNYEAQ. V lost 3 bases, J lost 3 bases, and 13 bases lay in between. The CDR3 extends over 15 amino acids. CDR3 DNA sequence: TGTGCCAGCAGCTTGCCAGGGGGGAGTACAGATACGCAGTATTTT. Translated, it gives CASSLPGGSTDTQYF.

V is TRBV6-6 and J is TRBJ1-2; 7 bases fit TRBD1. V lost 5 bases and J lost 4; bases outside the gene matches: 7. Germline V gene lookup returns CDR1 MNHNY and CDR2 SVGAGI (reference sequence). The CDR3 length is 14 residues. CDR3 DNA: TGTGCCAGCAGTACCAGGGGACAGATCTATGGCTACACCTTC. Translation: CASSTRGQIYGYTF.

The gene calls are TRBV11-1 and TRBJ2-5, with 7 bases that match TRBD1. Germline CDR1 is SGHAT and CDR2 is FQDESV (reference sequence). The CDR3 loop spans 13 amino acids. V was clipped by 5 bases and J by 1 base; unmatched bases: 1. CDR3 residues: CASSRDSQETQYF. The CDR3 DNA is TGTGCCAGCAGCCGGGACAGCCAAGAGACCCAGTACTTC.

The chain recombines TRBV19 with TRBJ2-3; no clear D. This CDR3 is built from 16 residues. Trimming took off 6 bases at V and 0 bases at J, with 16 bases between the two ends. Looked up from germline, CDR1 is LNHDA and CDR2 is SQIVND (reference sequence). For the CDR3, the DNA is TGTGCCAGTAGCAACCACGCAACGACTAGCACAGATACGCAGTATTTT. It specifies CASSNHATTSTDTQYF.

The chain employs TRBV9 and TRBJ2-5; 8 positions match TRBD1. This CDR3 has 16 residues. The germline gives CDR1 SGDLS, CDR2 YYNGEE. V lost 4 bases and J lost 2; bases outside the gene matches: 10. CDR3 in amino acids: CASSLQGGQAQETQYF. Here the CDR3 DNA reads TGTGCCAGCAGCCTACAGGGGGGACAGGCTCAAGAGACCCAGTACTTC.

This clonotype was recorded a few times. This chain links TRBV2 with TRBJ2-2; 9 bases are shared with TRBD1. The CDR3 loop spans 17 amino acids. Losses at the gene ends were 4 bases for V and 6 bases for J; bases not matched to a gene: 12. Per germline, CDR1 SNHLY and CDR2 FYNNEI. The CDR3, as DNA: TGTGCCAGCAGTGTGTTCGGGACAGGGTTTGGGGCCGGGGAGCTGTTTTTT. Translation gives CASSVFGTGFGAGELFF.

V usage is TRBV2 and J usage is TRBJ1-2; D is ambiguous. Trimming removed 4 bases at V and 3 bases at J, with 12 bases between. Germline V gene data show CDR1 as SNHLY and CDR2 as FYNNEI. This CDR3 spans 14 amino acids. CDR3 protein: CASSGAQDDYGYTF. CDR3 DNA sequence: TGTGCCAGCAGTGGCGCCCAAGACGACTATGGCTACACCTTC.

This clonotype has more than one count but fewer than ten. The chain carries TRBV7-9 and TRBJ1-4; perhaps TRBD1 as D (5 bases). Deletions cut 1 base from V and 2 bases from J, with 8 bases between. CDR1 is SEHNR, CDR2 FQNEAQ, per germline (reference sequence). The CDR3 runs to 15 residues. Written as DNA, the CDR3 is TGTGCCAGCAGCTTAGGAGACAGTACTAATGAAAAACTGTTTTTT. Its protein is CASSLGDSTNEKLFF.

V gene TRBV5-1 combines with J gene TRBJ2-5; 7 bases line up with TRBD1. Germline CDR1 reads SGHRS; CDR2 reads YFSETQ. The CDR3 runs 14 residues. The V and J ends lost 4 bases and 1 base, in that order; junction bases with no gene match: 4. CDR3 bases: TGCGCCAGCAGCGGGACAGCAACCCAAGAGACCCAGTACTTC. This gives the protein CASSGTATQETQYF.

This clonotype has more than one count but fewer than ten. The chain couples TRBV7-8 to TRBJ2-5; 7 bases line up with TRBD2. J gave up 2 bases and V 7 bases, and 4 bases lay outside the gene matches. CDR1 and CDR2 from the germline V gene are SGHVS and FQNEAQ. The CDR3 sequence is 13 residues long. CDR3 region: CASTGGWQETQYF. As DNA, the CDR3 is TGTGCCAGCACGGGGGGTTGGCAAGAGACCCAGTACTTC.

The V call is TRBV24-1, the J call TRBJ2-3; D possibly uses TRBD1 or TRBD2 (6 bases each). V was cut by 3 bases and J by 5 bases, with 11 bases left in between. The germline V gene has CDR1 KGHDR and CDR2 SFDVKD. There are 14 residues in the CDR3. The CDR3 DNA sequence: TGTGCCACCAGTGATGAACAGGGAGGAGATACGCAGTATTTT. Translated: CATSDEQGGDTQYF.

The chain joins TRBV20-1 to TRBJ1-1; possible D gene TRBD1, 6 bases. V lost 6 bases and J lost 5, with 19 bases in between. Per germline, CDR1 DFQATT and CDR2 SNEGSKA (reference sequence). The CDR3 sequence is 14 residues long. Here the CDR3 reads CSAIQGTGRTEAFF. Here the CDR3 DNA reads TGCAGTGCCATACAGGGAACTGGAAGGACTGAAGCTTTCTTT.

In this sample, this clonotype turned up a few times. The rearrangement links TRBV5-1 to TRBJ1-2, with D perhaps TRBD1 (5 bases). Trimming cost V 4 bases and J 0 bases, with 13 bases left between them. Germline V lookup: CDR1 SGHRS, CDR2 YFSETQ. This CDR3 is built from 15 residues. The DNA of the CDR3 is TGCGCCAGCAGCCCCGGACAAACAGCTAACTATGGCTACACCTTC. The encoded protein is CASSPGQTANYGYTF.

This clonotype has a handful of counts. The chain recombines TRBV3-1 with TRBJ2-3, with a weak D call TRBD2 (6 bases). The CDR3 length is 17 residues. Germline V CDR1 and CDR2: LGHDT, YNNKEL (reference sequence). Deletions cut 1 base from V and 0 bases from J, with 14 bases between. The CDR3 sequence: CASSQGTSSLSTDTQYF. As DNA, the CDR3 is TGTGCCAGCAGCCAAGGTACTAGCAGTCTGAGCACAGATACGCAGTATTTT.

This clonotype was found many times. V gene TRBV3-1 combines with J gene TRBJ2-5, with D perhaps TRBD2 (6 bases). The CDR3 is 15 amino acids. Trimming took off 1 base at V and 4 bases at J, with 13 bases between the two ends. CDR1 and CDR2 (germline): LGHDT, YNNKEL (reference sequence). CDR3 bases: TGTGCCAGCAGCCAAGCCGGGACTGATGTAGAGACCCAGTACTTC. It is translated as CASSQAGTDVETQYF.

The sample holds a few counts of this clonotype. The rearrangement joins TRBV25-1 to TRBJ2-7, with D hard to call. This CDR3 spans 12 amino acids. Germline lookup yields CDR1 MGHDK and CDR2 SYGVNS. Trimming removed 2 bases from V and 7 bases from J, with 9 bases in between. This chain's CDR3 is CASSERKREQYV. The CDR3 DNA reads TGTGCCAGCAGTGAAAGAAAACGGGAGCAGTACGTC.

The chain recombines TRBV2 with TRBJ2-1; no firm D call. Trimming left V 4 bases short and J 4 bases short, with 17 bases between. CDR1 is SNHLY and CDR2 is FYNNEI in the germline V gene. The CDR3 runs to 16 residues. In DNA form, the CDR3 reads TGTGCCAGCAGTGTTTCACAGTCGCTTAATTACAATGAGCAGTTCTTC. It yields the protein CASSVSQSLNYNEQFF.